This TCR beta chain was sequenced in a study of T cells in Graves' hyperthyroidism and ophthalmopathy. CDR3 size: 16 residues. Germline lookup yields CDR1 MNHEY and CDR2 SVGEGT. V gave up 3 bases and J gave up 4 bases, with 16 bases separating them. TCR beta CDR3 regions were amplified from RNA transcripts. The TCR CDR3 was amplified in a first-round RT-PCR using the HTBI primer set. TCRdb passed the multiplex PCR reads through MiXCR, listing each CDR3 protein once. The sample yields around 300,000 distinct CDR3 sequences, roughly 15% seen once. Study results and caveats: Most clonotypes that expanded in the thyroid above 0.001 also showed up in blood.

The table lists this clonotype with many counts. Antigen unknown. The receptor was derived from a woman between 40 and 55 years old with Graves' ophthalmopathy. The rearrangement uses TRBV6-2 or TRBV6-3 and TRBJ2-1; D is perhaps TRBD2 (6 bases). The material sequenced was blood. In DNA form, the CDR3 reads TGTGCCAGCAGTTATGAGGGGAGGCCTCCATACAATGAGCAGTTCTTC. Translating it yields CASSYEGRPPYNEQFF.